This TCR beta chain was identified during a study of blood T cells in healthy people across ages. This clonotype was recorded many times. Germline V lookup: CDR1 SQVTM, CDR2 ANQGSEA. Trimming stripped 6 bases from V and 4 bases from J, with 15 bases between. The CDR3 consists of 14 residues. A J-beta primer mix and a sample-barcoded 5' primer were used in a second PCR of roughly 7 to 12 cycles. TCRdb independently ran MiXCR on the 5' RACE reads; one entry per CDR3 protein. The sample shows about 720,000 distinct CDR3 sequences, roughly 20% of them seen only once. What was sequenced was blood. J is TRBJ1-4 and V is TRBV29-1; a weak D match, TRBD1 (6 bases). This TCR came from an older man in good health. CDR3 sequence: CSVAMGASNEKLFF. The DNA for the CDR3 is TGCAGCGTAGCAATGGGGGCGAGTAATGAAAAACTGTTTTTT.